This T cell receptor (beta chain) was documented in a study of naive CD8 T cells in extremely preterm neonates. Extremely preterm deliveries at roughly 23-27 weeks of gestation provided the preterm samples. Sorting kept Annexin V-negative CD3+CD8+CD45RA+CCR7+ naive T cells. Per germline, CDR1 DFQATT and CDR2 SNEGSKA (reference sequence). V lost 6 bases and J 4 bases, leaving 9 bases between the germline ends. This CDR3 is built from 11 residues. Whole-study findings and limits: Relative to older groups, preterm infants had shorter, less trimmed CDR3s with fewer N additions. iChao1 richness was lowest in preterm neonates, significantly versus all ages. Preterm neonates shared more CDR3 nucleotide sequences (approximately 2.7%) than older groups.

In the case of this clone: The antigen remains unidentified.

Some clones are missing from TCRdb's copy, which holds only in-frame ones; the method was immunoSEQ multiplex PCR. This table holds 25,000 or so clones, more than 70% found once. The sequence was obtained from a boy who was born preterm. Material: naive CD8+ T cells from cord blood. The chain has TRBV20-1 and TRBJ1-2, with D perhaps TRBD1 (6 bases). The DNA for the CDR3 is TGCAGTGCCCGGGACATCTATGGCTACACCTTC. This sequence encodes CSARDIYGYTF.